The present T cell receptor beta chain was sequenced within a study of OX40 agonist ivuxolimab in advanced cancers. On the study more broadly: Patients were dosed intravenously with ivuxolimab at 0.01 to 10 mg/kg every 2 weeks.

Study-wide points: Among T cells, CD8+ cells averaged more expanded clones than CD4+ cells. Expanded peripheral T-cell antigen specificity went undetermined.

Regarding this clone: Its antigen remains unknown.

The V segment lost 6 bases and the J segment 8 bases; nucleotides outside the gene matches: 6. This CDR3 has 15 residues. CDR1 SNHLY and CDR2 FYNNEI come from the germline V gene. The method was immunoSEQ multiplex PCR; TCRdb's version includes in-frame clones alone and lacks a portion of them. The repertoire holds about 60,000 clones, with approximately 94% as singletons. Samples were taken at baseline and on day 1 of cycles 4 and 7. This TCR was recovered from an adult with an advanced solid tumor such as melanoma, head and neck, liver or kidney cancer. The starting material was CD4+ or CD8+ T cells sorted from blood, obtained in a trial of the OX40 agonist ivuxolimab. The chain is built from TRBV2 and TRBJ2-1; 14 bases agree with TRBD2. The CDR3 is CASSLGTSGSDEQFF. The CDR3 region has the DNA TGTGCCAGCAGCCTGGGGACTAGCGGGAGCGATGAGCAGTTCTTC.